A selection of T cell receptor beta chains follows, all from one sample in a study of blood T cell repertoires in COVID-19. Libraries were prepared by immunoSEQ multiplex PCR; TCRdb keeps only in-frame clonotypes and omits some of them. Here the sample spans 120,000 to 150,000 clones, 79% being singletons. The sequencing sample was made of peripheral blood. These receptors all stem from a man in his fifties or sixties with acute or convalescent COVID-19. The CDR3 runs from the conserved cysteine through the conserved F or W. Each record gives: J gene, clone size, D gene, V gene, CDR3 DNA, CDR3 protein. The D gene is left open where the match is weak. Clone size is shown for a subset of rows, as once, few, many or a class of expanded clone.

J: TRBJ1-2
size: medium-sized
D: TRBD1
V: TRBV6-2/TRBV6-3
DNA: TGTGCCAGCAGTTCCCTCCGGGACAGGGGGCAAAACTATGGCTACACCTTC
CDR3: CASSSLRDRGQNYGYTF

J: TRBJ2-1
size: NA
D: TRBD2
V: TRBV5-1
DNA: TGCGCCAGCGGTAGGAGGGAGGGCCTAGGGAATGAGCAGTTCTTC
CDR3: CASGRREGLGNEQFF

J: TRBJ1-2
size: once
D: TRBD1
V: TRBV19
DNA: TGTGCCAGTAGTATCCCCTACTCGACAGGGGCCACACTCCCCTATGGCTACACCTTC
CDR3: CASSIPYSTGATLPYGYTF

J: TRBJ1-3
size: once
D: TRBD1
V: TRBV5-5
DNA: TGTGCCAGCAGCTTGGTCACAGGGGCTGGAAACACCATATATTTT
CDR3: CASSLVTGAGNTIYF

J: TRBJ2-5
size: NA
D: TRBD2
V: TRBV5-1
DNA: TGCGCCAGCAGCTCGACTAGCGGGAGGGGCCAAGAGACCCAGTACTTC
CDR3: CASSSTSGRGQETQYF

J: TRBJ1-6
size: NA
D: NA
V: TRBV2
DNA: TGTGCCAGCAGTGAAAGGTGGACAGTTTATTCACCCCTCCACTTT
CDR3: CASSERWTVYSPLHF

J: TRBJ2-7
size: NA
D: TRBD2
V: TRBV9
DNA: TGTGCCAGCAGCGGGCGGGAGTTCGACGAGCAGTACTTC
CDR3: CASSGREFDEQYF

J: TRBJ1-2
size: NA
D: NA
V: TRBV7-2
DNA: TGTGCCAGCAGCTTTAGGGGCAGGGATTATGGCTACACCTTC
CDR3: CASSFRGRDYGYTF

J: TRBJ2-7
size: NA
D: TRBD2
V: TRBV27
DNA: TGTGCCAGCAGTCCGGGACTAGGAGGTCCATACGAGCAGTACTTC
CDR3: CASSPGLGGPYEQYF

J: TRBJ2-7
size: once
D: NA
V: TRBV7-9
DNA: TGTGCCAGCAGCTTAGGACAGGTCAAAGGCTACGAGCAGTACTTC
CDR3: CASSLGQVKGYEQYF

J: TRBJ2-3
size: NA
D: NA
V: TRBV4-3
DNA: TGCGCCAGCAGCCAGTCGTCTGGGGAGCGCACAGATACGCAGTATTTT
CDR3: CASSQSSGERTDTQYF

J: TRBJ1-1
size: NA
D: NA
V: TRBV7-9
DNA: TGTGCCAGCAGCTTAGGAGGGTCCACTGAAGCTTTCTTT
CDR3: CASSLGGSTEAFF

J: TRBJ1-6
size: NA
D: TRBD1
V: TRBV7-2
DNA: TGTGCCAGCAGCACCTTACAGGGGGGCCTCTATAATTCACCCCTCCACTTT
CDR3: CASSTLQGGLYNSPLHF

J: TRBJ2-5
size: few
D: NA
V: TRBV24-1
DNA: TGTGCCACCAGTGATAAACGGGAGCGCGGAGAGACCCAGTACTTC
CDR3: CATSDKRERGETQYF

J: TRBJ2-3
size: NA
D: NA
V: TRBV5-1
DNA: TGCGCCAGCAGCTTGGGCGCCGGGAGCACAGATACGCAGTATTTT
CDR3: CASSLGAGSTDTQYF

J: TRBJ1-3
size: many
D: NA
V: TRBV5-5
DNA: TGTGCCAGCATCGATCCCTTACAGGGAAACACCATATATTTT
CDR3: CASIDPLQGNTIYF

J: TRBJ1-4
size: NA
D: NA
V: TRBV7-2
DNA: TGTGCCAGCAGCAAAAGTCAGGGCCGTGGTGAAAAACTGTTTTTT
CDR3: CASSKSQGRGEKLFF

J: TRBJ1-1
size: NA
D: NA
V: TRBV19
DNA: TGTGCCAGTTCATTCCAGGCCCGTCCCTTTGAAGCTTTCTTT
CDR3: CASSFQARPFEAFF

J: TRBJ1-5
size: NA
D: TRBD1
V: TRBV24-1
DNA: TGTGCCACCAGTGCCACCACAGGGGGAAATCAGCCCCAGCATTTT
CDR3: CATSATTGGNQPQHF

J: TRBJ1-5
size: once
D: NA
V: TRBV7-9
DNA: TGTGCCAGCAGCTTTGGCCACGGGAATCAGCCCCAGCATTTT
CDR3: CASSFGHGNQPQHF

J: TRBJ2-1
size: NA
D: NA
V: TRBV7-2
DNA: TGTGCCAGCAGCCGGACTCTGGGTGAGCAGTTCTTC
CDR3: CASSRTLGEQFF

J: TRBJ1-5
size: NA
D: NA
V: TRBV9
DNA: TGTGCCAGCAGCTCGAATCAGCCCCAGCATTTT
CDR3: CASSSNQPQHF

J: TRBJ2-1
size: NA
D: TRBD2
V: TRBV19
DNA: TGTGCCAGTAGTATGGCTAGCGGGGGTTACAATGAGCAGTTCTTC
CDR3: CASSMASGGYNEQFF

J: TRBJ1-1
size: NA
D: NA
V: TRBV7-2
DNA: TGTGCCAGCAGCTACTACAGGGACACTGAAGCTTTCTTT
CDR3: CASSYYRDTEAFF

J: TRBJ1-5
size: NA
D: TRBD1
V: TRBV28
DNA: TGTGCCAGCAGTGGGGACAGGTATCAGCCCCAGCATTTT
CDR3: CASSGDRYQPQHF

J: TRBJ2-7
size: NA
D: NA
V: TRBV5-4
DNA: TGTGCCAGCAGCCCGGACATAAGGGCCCTCGAGCAGTACTTC
CDR3: CASSPDIRALEQYF

J: TRBJ2-7
size: NA
D: NA
V: TRBV11-2
DNA: TGTGCCAGCCGACTATCCGCCGCCCTCTACGAGCAGTACTTC
CDR3: CASRLSAALYEQYF

J: TRBJ1-6
size: NA
D: TRBD1
V: TRBV27
DNA: TGTGCCAGCTCGGAGAGGGGACAGGGGTTTTCACCCCTCCACTTT
CDR3: CASSERGQGFSPLHF

J: TRBJ1-5
size: NA
D: TRBD1
V: TRBV7-2
DNA: TGTGCCAGCAGCGCCGGACAGGGTTTGGTCGGAAATCAGCCCCAGCATTTT
CDR3: CASSAGQGLVGNQPQHF

J: TRBJ2-3
size: NA
D: TRBD2
V: TRBV9
DNA: TGTGCCAGCAGCGGGACTAGCGGTAGCACAGATACGCAGTATTTT
CDR3: CASSGTSGSTDTQYF

J: TRBJ1-4
size: NA
D: NA
V: TRBV4-1
DNA: TGCGCCAGCAGCCAAGGTCTACGGCAGGGTAAAACTAATGAAAAACTGTTTTTT
CDR3: CASSQGLRQGKTNEKLFF

J: TRBJ2-7
size: NA
D: NA
V: TRBV28
DNA: TGTGCCAGCAGTCACACTTCTCGGGGAGCCTACGAGCAGTACTTC
CDR3: CASSHTSRGAYEQYF

J: TRBJ2-7
size: NA
D: NA
V: TRBV27
DNA: TGTGCCAGCAGTTTATTGGACAGCTACGAGCAGTACTTC
CDR3: CASSLLDSYEQYF

J: TRBJ2-1
size: NA
D: NA
V: TRBV3-1/TRBV3-2
DNA: TGTGCCAGCAGCGCTACTCCCCCGGGTGAGCAGTTCTTC
CDR3: CASSATPPGEQFF

J: TRBJ2-7
size: once
D: NA
V: TRBV19
DNA: TGTGCCAGTAAGGCGGACAGCTCCTACGAGCAGTACTTC
CDR3: CASKADSSYEQYF

J: TRBJ2-3
size: NA
D: TRBD1
V: TRBV12-3/TRBV12-4
DNA: TGTGCCAGCAGTTCAGGACAGGGCTGGCAGTATTTT
CDR3: CASSSGQGWQYF

J: TRBJ2-2
size: few
D: NA
V: TRBV5-8
DNA: TGTGCCAGCAGCTTGGCTCCGGTCAGGGGGGCGAACACCGGGGAGCTGTTTTTT
CDR3: CASSLAPVRGANTGELFF

J: TRBJ1-4
size: NA
D: NA
V: TRBV5-1
DNA: TGCGCCAGCAGCCCACAGGGCCTTAATGAAAAACTGTTTTTT
CDR3: CASSPQGLNEKLFF

J: TRBJ1-1
size: NA
D: NA
V: TRBV5-1
DNA: TGCGCCAGCAGCTTGCAATTGGCGAACACTGAAGCTTTCTTT
CDR3: CASSLQLANTEAFF

J: TRBJ1-1
size: NA
D: NA
V: TRBV4-2
DNA: TGTGCCAGCAGCCAAGAAGGGGACACTGAAGCTTTCTTT
CDR3: CASSQEGDTEAFF

J: TRBJ2-5
size: NA
D: TRBD2
V: TRBV5-1
DNA: TGCGCCAGCAGCTTGGAACTAGCGGGAGAGACCCAGTACTTC
CDR3: CASSLELAGETQYF